The next 4 T cell receptor beta chains were all read from a single sample in a study of control samples from healthy donors and cancer patients. The assay was immunoSEQ multiplex PCR, and TCRdb's table has in-frame clones only and misses some. Among roughly 88,000 clones, about 92% were seen once, and the ten largest hold 8%. Source material: blood. These receptors came from a man aged 18 to 30 in good health.

This chain joins TRBV5-1 and TRBJ1-3; D possibly corresponds to TRBD1 (5 bases). Germline CDR1 reads SGHRS; CDR2 reads YFSETQ. This CDR3 has 16 residues. With 0 bases removed from V and 1 base from J, the gap between germline ends came to 11 bases. CDR3 nucleotides: TGCGCCAGCAGCTTGGAACAAGGGGCATCTGGAAACACCATATATTTT. This sequence encodes CASSLEQGASGNTIYF.

The chain couples TRBV7-9 to TRBJ2-1; TRBD1 might be the D (7 bases). V lost 2 bases and J lost 6, with 14 bases in between. The CDR3 extends over 15 amino acids. Germline assignment: CDR1 SEHNR and CDR2 FQNEAQ (reference sequence). CDR3 coding DNA: TGTGCCAGCAGCTTATCAGGGGGGATGATCAATGAGCAGTTCTTC. It codes for CASSLSGGMINEQFF.

This chain links TRBV9 with TRBJ1-3, with D hard to call. Trimming left V 3 bases short and J 0 bases short, with 4 bases between. CDR1 is SGDLS, CDR2 YYNGEE, per germline. The CDR3 has 13 amino acids. Here the CDR3 reads CASSGLSGNTIYF. The DNA for the CDR3 is TGTGCCAGCAGCGGCCTCTCTGGAAACACCATATATTTT.

The chain employs TRBV20-1 and TRBJ1-1; D is unclear. Germline V gene data show CDR1 as DFQATT and CDR2 as SNEGSKA (reference sequence). V dropped 5 bases and J dropped 1 base, with 2 bases sitting between them. CDR3 length: 10 residues. CDR3 region: CSAWNTEAFF. The DNA of the CDR3 is TGCAGTGCTTGGAACACTGAAGCTTTCTTT.